The 21 T cell receptor beta chains below come from one sample, sequenced in a study of shared clonotypes between healthy human individuals (TCRdb year 2020). Library generation was performed with the immunoSEQ multiplex PCR assay. TCRdb provides this immuneACCESS table in a form limited to in-frame rearrangements. Some clones are lacking; in checked studies, under half of them reflect an unresolved V gene, and why the rest are absent is not known. This sample gives about 2 million clones in total; 95% of them show up just once. In total, the top ten clones hold around 0.13% of the sample. The source material was naive CD4+ T cells sorted from blood. Explained via the paper, the cell subset or site label denotes: CD45RA+ positively selected. Source of these receptors: a man between 18 and 35 years old in good health.

This sequence joins TRBV2 and TRBJ2-3; 7 bases map to TRBD1. Germline V gene data show CDR1 as SNHLY and CDR2 as FYNNEI. J was trimmed by 4 bases and V by 5 bases; bases with no gene match: 9. There are 15 residues in the CDR3. The CDR3 DNA sequence: TGTGCCAGCAGTCTTAGACAGGGTGGGGCAGATACGCAGTATTTT. This gives the protein CASSLRQGGADTQYF.

The CDR3 here is CASSPATGPNTEAFF. The CDR3 DNA follows: TGTGCCAGCAGCCCCGCGACAGGGCCGAACACTGAAGCTTTCTTT. The chain combines TRBV7-9 with TRBJ1-1; 7 nucleotides align to TRBD1. Germline V gene lookup returns CDR1 SEHNR and CDR2 FQNEAQ (reference sequence). J lost 1 base, V lost 5 bases, and 7 bases had no gene match. This CDR3 has 15 residues.

This chain joins TRBV4-1 and TRBJ2-1; D possibly corresponds to TRBD1 (6 bases). V lost 4 bases, J lost 4 bases, and 14 bases lay in between. CDR1 and CDR2 from the germline V gene are MGHRA and YSYEKL. This CDR3 region has 15 residues. CDR3 amino acids: CASSLVGASYNEQFF. The CDR3 DNA is TGCGCCAGCAGCCTCGTGGGGGCGAGTTACAATGAGCAGTTCTTC.

The chain joins TRBV11-2 to TRBJ1-1; D ambiguous. CDR1 and CDR2 from the germline V gene are SGHAT and FQNNGV. The CDR3 loop spans 13 amino acids. Trimming stripped 3 bases from V and 1 base from J, with 6 bases between. CDR3 DNA sequence: TGTGCCAGCAGCTTCCGTAGGAACACTGAAGCTTTCTTT. Encoded protein: CASSFRRNTEAFF.

This rearrangement joins TRBV7-8 to TRBJ2-7; D is uncertain. Trimming removed 5 bases from V and 0 bases from J, with 11 bases in between. Germline lookup yields CDR1 SGHVS and CDR2 FQNEAQ. CDR3 length equals 14 residues. This CDR3 is CASSRSSYSYEQYF. CDR3 in DNA: TGTGCCAGCAGCCGCTCTTCTTACTCCTACGAGCAGTACTTC.

This chain connects TRBV7-8 to TRBJ2-1; D is perhaps TRBD1 or TRBD2 (5 bases each). The CDR3 has 15 residues. The V gene's germline CDR1 is SGHVS and CDR2 FQNEAQ. Trimming removed 5 bases from V and 10 bases from J, with 21 bases in between. CDR3 amino acids: CASSDRDALQSEQFF. The DNA of the CDR3 is TGTGCCAGCAGCGACCGGGACGCCCTCCAGTCGGAGCAGTTCTTC.

The CDR3 loop reads CASGGMNTGELFF. CDR3 DNA: TGTGCCAGCGGCGGAATGAACACCGGGGAGCTGTTTTTT. This rearrangement joins TRBV2 to TRBJ2-2; D is uncertain. V was shortened by 8 bases and J by 1 base, with 8 bases between the two germline ends. Germline lookup yields CDR1 SNHLY and CDR2 FYNNEI. The CDR3 loop spans 13 amino acids.

This chain links TRBV19 with TRBJ2-5; TRBD1 matches 10 bases. The CDR3 contains 17 residues. Trimming cost V 3 bases and J 2 bases; bases outside gene matches: 9. From germline, CDR1 is LNHDA and CDR2 SQIVND (reference sequence). DNA for the CDR3: TGTGCCAGTAGTATCTGGGACAGGGGCCTGTCTCAAGAGACCCAGTACTTC. Protein product: CASSIWDRGLSQETQYF.

A single count supports this clone. J is TRBJ1-2 and V is TRBV7-2, with 7 bases matching TRBD1. V shed 6 bases, J shed 8 bases, and the junction held 18 bases outside the gene matches. The CDR3 runs to 16 residues. Germline assignment: CDR1 SGHTA and CDR2 FQGNSA. CDR3 region: CASRKQEGQLMRGYTF. The CDR3 nucleotides are TGTGCCAGCAGAAAGCAGGAGGGACAGCTTATGAGGGGCTACACCTTC.

The chain recombines TRBV25-1 with TRBJ1-5; no clear D gene. V was cut by 1 base and J by 3 bases, with 13 bases left in between. The germline V gene encodes CDR1 MGHDK and CDR2 SYGVNS. The CDR3 extends over 16 amino acids. In DNA, the CDR3 is TGTGCCAGCAGTGAATTGAGGAGTTACTTCAATCAGCCCCAGCATTTT. This gives the protein CASSELRSYFNQPQHF.

The gene calls are TRBV7-2 and TRBJ2-1; 12 positions match TRBD2. The ends lost 0 bases at V and 8 bases at J; junction bases unmatched: 2. Germline V gene sequence: CDR1 SGHTA, CDR2 FQGNSA. The CDR3 sequence is 15 residues long. CDR3 DNA: TGTGCCAGCAGCTTAGCGCTAGCGGGGGGGCATGAGCAGTTCTTC. Encoded protein: CASSLALAGGHEQFF.

This chain links TRBV18 with TRBJ1-6, with a weak D call TRBD1 (6 bases). CDR1 and CDR2 from the germline V gene are KGHSH and LQKENI. This CDR3 is built from 14 residues. The ends were cut back, 2 bases at V and 7 bases at J, with 9 bases in the middle. CDR3 protein: CASSPSGQNSPLHF. The CDR3 DNA follows: TGTGCCAGCTCACCATCCGGACAGAATTCACCCCTCCACTTT.

The chain is built from TRBV5-1 and TRBJ1-1; D is undetermined. Germline V gene data show CDR1 as SGHRS and CDR2 as YFSETQ. Deletions cut 4 bases from V and 2 bases from J, with 3 bases between. The CDR3 loop spans 11 amino acids. CDR3 nucleotide sequence: TGCGCCAGCAGCGACAACACTGAAGCTTTCTTT. Protein: CASSDNTEAFF.

This clone appeared once. V gene TRBV5-1 combines with J gene TRBJ1-1; maybe TRBD1 (5 bases). V lost 0 bases and J 2 bases, leaving 11 bases between the germline ends. The CDR3 length is 15 residues. Per the germline V gene, CDR1 is SGHRS and CDR2 is YFSETQ. CDR3 region: CASSLVAGKNTEAFF. The CDR3 nucleotides are TGCGCCAGCAGCTTGGTAGCAGGGAAAAACACTGAAGCTTTCTTT.

With regard to this clone: The sample holds other DNA sequences that translate to the same CDR3. The rearrangement uses TRBV5-4 and TRBJ2-7; 7 bases agree with TRBD1. CDR1 and CDR2 from the germline V gene are SGHNT and YYREEE (reference sequence). J was trimmed by 4 bases and V by 4 bases; bases with no gene match: 5. CDR3 size: 13 residues. CDR3: CASSLAQGYEQYF. The CDR3 DNA is TGTGCCAGCAGCCTCGCACAGGGGTACGAGCAGTACTTC.

The chain recombines TRBV4-3 with TRBJ2-7; TRBD2 matches at 10 bases. Germline V lookup: CDR1 LGHNA, CDR2 YSLEER. V shed 0 bases and J 3 bases; nucleotides not matched to a gene: 8. CDR3 length: 17 amino acids. CDR3 sequence: CASSQDGTSAEGYEQYF. DNA for the CDR3: TGCGCCAGCAGCCAAGATGGGACTAGCGCCGAGGGCTACGAGCAGTACTTC.

As concerns this clone: Different DNA sequences within this sample yield the same CDR3. The V call is TRBV29-1, the J call TRBJ2-7; perhaps TRBD2 as D (5 bases). CDR3 length equals 12 residues. Trimming took 3 bases from V and 3 from J, leaving 9 bases between them. CDR1 is SQVTM, CDR2 ANQGSEA, per germline. CDR3 in amino acids: CSVDRGSYEQYF. CDR3 nucleotides: TGCAGCGTTGACCGGGGAAGCTACGAGCAGTACTTC.

V is TRBV9 and J is TRBJ2-3; perhaps TRBD1 as D (6 bases). Germline CDR1 is SGDLS and CDR2 is YYNGEE. This CDR3 is 14 amino acids long. Trimming shortened V by 4 bases and J by 4 bases, and 13 bases separated the two germline ends. This CDR3 is CASSTLTGSDTQYF. DNA of the CDR3: TGTGCCAGCAGCACCTTGACAGGATCAGATACGCAGTATTTT.

The J gene is TRBJ1-3, the V gene TRBV28, with D perhaps matching TRBD1 (6 bases). V was pared by 3 bases and J by 3 bases, with 9 bases between. Germline values: CDR1 MDHEN, CDR2 SYDVKM. This CDR3 spans 14 amino acids. As DNA, the CDR3 is TGTGCCAGCAGTTTTACAGGGAATGGAAACACCATATATTTT. It encodes CASSFTGNGNTIYF. Looking up the rest from reference TRBV28 and TRBJ1-3 gives the full variable domain: DVKVTQSSRYLVKRTGEKVFLECVQDMDHENMFWYRQDPGLGLRLIYFSYDVKMKEKGDIPEGYSVSREKKERFSLILESASTNQTSMYLCASSFTGNGNTIYFGEGSWLTVV.

The chain couples TRBV5-1 to TRBJ2-5; D is possibly TRBD2 (5 bases). Germline CDR1 reads SGHRS; CDR2 reads YFSETQ. V lost 4 bases and J lost 5, with 15 bases in between. This CDR3 region has 14 residues. The CDR3 DNA reads as TGCGCCAGCAGCCGTGTGCCAGGCGGGGAGACCCAGTACTTC. Its protein is CASSRVPGGETQYF.

The CDR3 DNA is TGTGCCAGCACCGGGGACAGGGGAACTTTCTTT. The encoded protein is CASTGDRGTFF. V is TRBV28 and J is TRBJ1-1; 10 bases agree with TRBD1. Germline V gene sequence: CDR1 MDHEN, CDR2 SYDVKM. V gave up 7 bases and J gave up 12 bases; unmatched junction bases: 5. This CDR3 contains 11 residues. Full variable domain (outside the CDR3, taken from reference TRBV28 and TRBJ1-1): DVKVTQSSRYLVKRTGEKVFLECVQDMDHENMFWYRQDPGLGLRLIYFSYDVKMKEKGDIPEGYSVSREKKERFSLILESASTNQTSMYLCASTGDRGTFFGQGTRLTVV.